This paragraph covers one T cell receptor beta chain sequence. Antigen: not known. Measured with immunoSEQ multiplex PCR; TCRdb has only the in-frame clones, and not every one. Of a few hundred thousand clones detected, 90% appear once; the ten largest clones hold about 0.36%. While the first cohort had around 700 subjects, the donors belonged to the separate validation cohort of about 110 subjects. The source of the sample is a study of cytomegalovirus exposure and HLA in healthy donors. Study observations and caveats: Across donors, most TCRs were seen rarely, yet some public ones were widespread. Among the CMV-associated chains, a few were confirmed in vitro as specific for CMV antigens. Cytomegalovirus association was listed for 170 or so TCR beta chains.

Germline loops: CDR1 SGHRS, CDR2 YFSETQ. With 3 bases removed from V and 10 bases from J, the gap between germline ends came to 14 bases. The CDR3 is 13 residues long. The specimen sequenced was PBMCs. The chain is built from TRBV5-1 and TRBJ2-1, with D hard to call. The clonotype originates from a woman between 18 and 29 years old in good health and CMV-seronegative. The CDR3 region has the DNA TGCGCCAGCAGCTCCGAAGTGGGCTTCGAGCAGTTCTTC. It yields the protein CASSSEVGFEQFF.